This TCR beta chain appears in the sequencing data of a study of human T cells and chemical hapten exposure. For the study at large: During the roughly 25-week study period, patients had diphenylcyclopropenone applied to the scalp every week.

Sample time point: patch test 1, 2 weeks after DPC sensitization. Treatment defined: therapeutic diphenylcyclopropenone sensitization with weekly scalp DPC. It was the library that attached unique molecular identifiers to individual cDNA molecules. TCRdb reanalysed the RACE reads using MiXCR and keeps one entry per CDR3 protein. The sample consists of roughly 380,000 distinct CDR3 sequences, approximately 5.1% of them appearing once. The V gene lost 0 bases and the J gene lost 2 bases, with 8 bases spanning the gap. CDR1 is SGDLS, CDR2 YYNGEE, per germline. The CDR3 sequence is 14 residues long. The J gene is TRBJ1-2, the V gene TRBV9; D not resolved. Material: whole blood, obtained in connection with sensitization to the hapten diphenylcyclopropenone (DPC). This clonotype was sampled from a woman aged 45-65 years with alopecia areata. Some clones in this sample may be carry-over from other donors' samples. CDR3 amino acids: CASSVGQKNYGYTF. CDR3 DNA sequence: TGTGCCAGCAGCGTAGGTCAGAAGAACTATGGCTACACCTTC.